The clone carrying this T cell receptor beta chain was counted at least ten times. Amplified TCR beta CDR3 regions derived from RNA transcripts. Primed by the HTBI set, a first-round RT-PCR was run on the TCR CDR3. TCRdb re-derived calls from the multiplex PCR reads in MiXCR, one entry per CDR3 protein. This sample has 500,000 to 800,000 distinct CDR3 sequences, with around 15% found just once. The data originate from a study of T cells in Graves' hyperthyroidism and ophthalmopathy. Sequencing used blood. The source of this sequence is a woman between 45 and 65 years old with Graves' ophthalmopathy.

The CDR3 DNA reads as TGTGCCAGCAGATCGACTAGCGGGAACACAGATACGCAGTATTTT. Residues: CASRSTSGNTDTQYF. The gene calls are TRBV12-3 or TRBV12-4 and TRBJ2-3, with 11 bases fitting TRBD2. The trim removed 6 bases at V and 2 bases at J, leaving 4 bases unmatched. This CDR3 contains 15 residues.